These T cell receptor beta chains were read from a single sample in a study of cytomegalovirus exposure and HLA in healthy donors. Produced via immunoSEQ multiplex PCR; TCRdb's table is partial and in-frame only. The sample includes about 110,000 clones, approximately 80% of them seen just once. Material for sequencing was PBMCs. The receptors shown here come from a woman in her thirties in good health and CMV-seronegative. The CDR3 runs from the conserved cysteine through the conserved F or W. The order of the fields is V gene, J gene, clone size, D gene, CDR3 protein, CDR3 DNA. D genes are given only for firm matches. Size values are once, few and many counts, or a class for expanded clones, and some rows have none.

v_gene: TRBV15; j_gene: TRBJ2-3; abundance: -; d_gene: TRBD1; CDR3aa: CATSRGQGAPDTQYF; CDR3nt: TGTGCCACCAGCAGAGGACAGGGGGCACCAGATACGCAGTATTTT
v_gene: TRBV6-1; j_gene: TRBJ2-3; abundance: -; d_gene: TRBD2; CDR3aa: CASSAPSGRLDTQYF; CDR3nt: TGTGCCAGCAGTGCCCCTAGCGGGAGATTAGATACGCAGTATTTT
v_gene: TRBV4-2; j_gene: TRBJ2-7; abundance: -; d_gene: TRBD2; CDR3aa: CASSPGLAGYEQYF; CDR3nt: TGTGCCAGCAGCCCCGGACTAGCGGGGTACGAGCAGTACTTC
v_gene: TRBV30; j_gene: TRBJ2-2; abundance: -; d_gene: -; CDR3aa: CAWRGRGTSTGELFF; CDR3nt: TGTGCCTGGAGGGGGCGCGGGACTTCCACCGGGGAGCTGTTTTTT
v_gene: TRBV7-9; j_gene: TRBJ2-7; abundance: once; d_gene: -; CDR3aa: CASSPRAGGLYEQYF; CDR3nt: TGTGCCAGCAGCCCCAGGGCCGGGGGATTATACGAGCAGTACTTC
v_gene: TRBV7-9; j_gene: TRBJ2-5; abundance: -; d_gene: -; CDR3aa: CASSLGQSTREETQYF; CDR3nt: TGTGCCAGCAGCTTAGGTCAGTCGACTAGAGAAGAGACCCAGTACTTC
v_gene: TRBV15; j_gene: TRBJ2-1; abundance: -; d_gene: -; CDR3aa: CATSRDSGQKYNEQFF; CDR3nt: TGTGCCACCAGCAGGGACAGCGGACAAAAATACAATGAGCAGTTCTTC
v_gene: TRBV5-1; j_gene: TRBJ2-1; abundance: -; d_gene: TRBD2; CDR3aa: CASSPPTSGSYNEQFF; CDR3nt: TGCGCCAGCAGCCCCCCGACTAGCGGGAGCTACAATGAGCAGTTCTTC
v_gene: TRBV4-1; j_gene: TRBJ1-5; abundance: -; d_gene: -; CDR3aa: CASSPGQYSNQPQHF; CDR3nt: TGCGCCAGCAGCCCTGGACAATATAGCAATCAGCCCCAGCATTTT
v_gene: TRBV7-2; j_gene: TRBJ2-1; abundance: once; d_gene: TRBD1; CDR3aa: CASSPTQGDIIDEQFF; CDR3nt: TGTGCCAGCAGCCCTACCCAGGGGGATATAATCGATGAGCAGTTCTTC
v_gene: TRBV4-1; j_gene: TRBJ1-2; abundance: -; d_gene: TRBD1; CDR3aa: CASSQGSSGGNYGYTF; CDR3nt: TGCGCCAGCAGCCAAGGGTCATCAGGGGGTAACTATGGCTACACCTTC
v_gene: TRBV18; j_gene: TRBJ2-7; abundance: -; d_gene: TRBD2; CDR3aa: CASSAGLAYEQYF; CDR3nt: TGTGCCAGCTCAGCCGGACTAGCCTACGAGCAGTACTTC
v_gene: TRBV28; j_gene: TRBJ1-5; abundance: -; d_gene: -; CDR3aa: CASTDQVQPQHF; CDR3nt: TGTGCCAGCACCGATCAGGTACAGCCCCAGCATTTT
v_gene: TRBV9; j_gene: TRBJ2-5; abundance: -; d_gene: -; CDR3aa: CASSPQGLGLVPQYF; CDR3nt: TGTGCCAGCAGCCCGCAGGGTTTGGGGCTGGTGCCCCAGTACTTC
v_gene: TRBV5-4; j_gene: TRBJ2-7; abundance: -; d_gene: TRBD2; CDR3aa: CASRDPAGGGYEQYF; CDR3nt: TGTGCCAGCAGGGACCCTGCGGGGGGCGGTTACGAGCAGTACTTC
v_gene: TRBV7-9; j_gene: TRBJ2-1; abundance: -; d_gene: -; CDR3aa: CASSLTNEQFF; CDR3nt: TGTGCCAGCAGCCTTACTAATGAGCAGTTCTTC
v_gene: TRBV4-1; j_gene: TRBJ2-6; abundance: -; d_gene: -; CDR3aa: CASSHLTGLGANVLTF; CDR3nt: TGCGCCAGCAGCCACCTAACAGGGCTTGGGGCCAACGTCCTGACTTTC
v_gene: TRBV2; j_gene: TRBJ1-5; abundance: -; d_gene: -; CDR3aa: CASSPLQTVNQPQHF; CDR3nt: TGTGCCAGCAGTCCCCTACAGACAGTCAATCAGCCCCAGCATTTT
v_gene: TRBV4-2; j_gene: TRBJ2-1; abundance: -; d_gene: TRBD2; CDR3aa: CASSQISSGSNEQFF; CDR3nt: TGTGCCAGCAGCCAAATCTCTAGCGGCAGCAATGAGCAGTTCTTC
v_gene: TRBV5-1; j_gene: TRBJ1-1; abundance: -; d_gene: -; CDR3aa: CASSFDTNTEAFF; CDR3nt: TGCGCCAGCAGCTTTGACACGAACACTGAAGCTTTCTTT
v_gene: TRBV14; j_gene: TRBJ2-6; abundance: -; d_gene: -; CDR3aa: CASSQAGLFSGANVLTF; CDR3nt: TGTGCCAGCAGCCAAGCAGGGTTGTTCTCTGGGGCCAACGTCCTGACTTTC
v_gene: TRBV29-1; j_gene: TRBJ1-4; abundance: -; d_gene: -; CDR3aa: CSVAIPPAEKLFF; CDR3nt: TGCAGCGTTGCTATCCCGCCCGCGGAAAAACTGTTTTTT
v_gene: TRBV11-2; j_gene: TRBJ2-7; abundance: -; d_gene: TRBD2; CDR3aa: CASSLTTSGSPPPYEQYF; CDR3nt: TGTGCCAGCAGCTTAACTACTAGCGGGAGCCCCCCCCCTTACGAGCAGTACTTC
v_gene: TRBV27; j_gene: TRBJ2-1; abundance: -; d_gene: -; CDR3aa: CASSSLGPGTNEQFF; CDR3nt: TGTGCCAGCAGTTCCCTCGGGCCGGGAACCAATGAGCAGTTCTTC
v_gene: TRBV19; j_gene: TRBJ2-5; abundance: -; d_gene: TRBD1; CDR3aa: CASSRQGWETQYF; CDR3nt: TGTGCCAGTAGCCGACAGGGCTGGGAGACCCAGTACTTC
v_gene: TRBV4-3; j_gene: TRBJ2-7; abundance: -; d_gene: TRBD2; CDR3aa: CASNQDPVTSTYEQYF; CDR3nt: TGCGCCAGCAACCAAGATCCAGTGACTAGCACATACGAGCAGTACTTC
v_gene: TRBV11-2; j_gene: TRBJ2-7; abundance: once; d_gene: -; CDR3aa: CASSLEGGFFFYEQYF; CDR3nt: TGTGCCAGCAGCTTAGAAGGAGGATTTTTTTTCTACGAGCAGTACTTC
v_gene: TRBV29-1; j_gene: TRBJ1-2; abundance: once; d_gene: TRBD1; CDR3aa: CSVETLTGRVDYYGYTF; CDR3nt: TGCAGCGTTGAGACCCTGACAGGGCGGGTCGATTACTATGGCTACACCTTC
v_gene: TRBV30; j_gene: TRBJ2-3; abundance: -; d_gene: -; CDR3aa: CAWGLRGTDTQYF; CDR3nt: TGTGCCTGGGGGCTTCGGGGAACAGATACGCAGTATTTT
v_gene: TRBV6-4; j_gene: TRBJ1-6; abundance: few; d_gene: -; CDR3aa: CASSELPMGESSPLHF; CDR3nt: TGTGCCAGCAGTGAACTCCCGATGGGCGAGTCGTCACCCCTCCACTTT
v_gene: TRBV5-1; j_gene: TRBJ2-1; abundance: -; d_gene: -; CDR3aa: CASSVGGGVNNEQFF; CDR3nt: TGCGCCAGCAGCGTAGGGGGGGGCGTCAATAATGAGCAGTTCTTC
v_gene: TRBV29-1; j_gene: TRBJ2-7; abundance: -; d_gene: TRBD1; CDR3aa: CSACWTGTYEQYF; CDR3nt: TGCAGCGCTTGCTGGACAGGGACCTACGAGCAGTACTTC
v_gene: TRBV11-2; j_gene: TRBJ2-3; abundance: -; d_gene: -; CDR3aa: CASSLDLTDTQYF; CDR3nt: TGTGCCAGCAGCTTAGATCTCACAGATACGCAGTATTTT
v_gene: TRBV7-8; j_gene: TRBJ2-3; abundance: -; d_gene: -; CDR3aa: CASSFGQSLPTDTQYF; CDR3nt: TGTGCCAGCAGCTTTGGACAAAGCCTTCCCACAGATACGCAGTATTTT
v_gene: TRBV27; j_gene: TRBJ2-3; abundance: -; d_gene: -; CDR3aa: CASRPTSTDTQYF; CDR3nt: TGTGCCAGCAGACCTACTAGCACAGATACGCAGTATTTT
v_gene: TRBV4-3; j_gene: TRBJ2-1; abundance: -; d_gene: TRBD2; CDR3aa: CASSQQSGLAAYEQFF; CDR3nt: TGCGCCAGCAGCCAGCAGTCAGGACTAGCGGCCTATGAGCAGTTCTTC
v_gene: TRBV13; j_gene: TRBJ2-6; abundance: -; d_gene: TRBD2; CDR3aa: CASSLQGTRGANVLTF; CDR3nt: TGTGCCAGCAGCTTACAGGGGACTAGGGGGGCCAACGTCCTGACTTTC
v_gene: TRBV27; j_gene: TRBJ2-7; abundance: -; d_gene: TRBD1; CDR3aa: CASSPSTGPAYEQYF; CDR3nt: TGTGCCAGCAGTCCCTCGACAGGGCCGGCCTACGAGCAGTACTTC
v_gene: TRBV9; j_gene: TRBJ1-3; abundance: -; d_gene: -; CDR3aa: CASSTDGGASGNTIYF; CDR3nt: TGTGCCAGCAGTACGGACGGCGGGGCCTCTGGAAACACCATATATTTT
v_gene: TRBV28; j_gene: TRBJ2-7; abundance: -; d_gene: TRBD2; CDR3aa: CASTSGYEQYF; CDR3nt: TGTGCCTCAACTAGCGGCTACGAGCAGTACTTC
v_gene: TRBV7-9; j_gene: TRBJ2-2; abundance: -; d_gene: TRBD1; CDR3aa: CASSLGQGNTGELFF; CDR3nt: TGTGCCAGCAGCCTCGGACAGGGAAACACCGGGGAGCTGTTTTTT
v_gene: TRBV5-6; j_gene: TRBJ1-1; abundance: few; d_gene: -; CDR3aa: CASSLQGEAFF; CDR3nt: TGTGCCAGCAGTCTTCAGGGTGAAGCTTTCTTT
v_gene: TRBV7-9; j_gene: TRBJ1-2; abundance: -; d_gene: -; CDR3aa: CASSPLPGQGRNYGYTF; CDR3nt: TGTGCCAGCAGCCCTTTGCCTGGGCAGGGTCGAAACTATGGCTACACCTTC
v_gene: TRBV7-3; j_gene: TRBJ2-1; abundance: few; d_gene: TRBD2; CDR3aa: CASSASGRVANEQFF; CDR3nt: TGTGCCAGCAGCGCTAGCGGGAGGGTGGCCAATGAGCAGTTCTTC
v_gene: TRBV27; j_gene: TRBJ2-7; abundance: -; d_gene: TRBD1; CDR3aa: CASSLSLGQGPSYEQYF; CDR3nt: TGTGCCAGCAGTTTATCGTTGGGACAGGGCCCTAGCTACGAGCAGTACTTC
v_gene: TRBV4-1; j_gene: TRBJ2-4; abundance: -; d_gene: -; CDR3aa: CASSQPADKNVQYF; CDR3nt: TGCGCCAGCAGCCAACCGGCCGACAAAAACGTTCAGTACTTC
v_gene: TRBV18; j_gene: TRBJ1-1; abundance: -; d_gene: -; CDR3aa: CASSPSTGNTEAFF; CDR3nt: TGTGCCAGCTCACCATCTACAGGGAACACTGAAGCTTTCTTT
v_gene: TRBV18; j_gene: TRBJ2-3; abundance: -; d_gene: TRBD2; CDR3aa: CASSPPTLAGAGDTQYF; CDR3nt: TGTGCCAGCTCACCACCTACGTTAGCGGGAGCTGGAGATACGCAGTATTTT